The table lists the clone carrying this T cell receptor (beta chain) with a few counts. The data derive from a study of blood T cell repertoires in COVID-19. Overall study: Sites across the United States, Italy and Spain contributed samples from acute and convalescent COVID-19. In each case, the material was cDNA or gDNA derived from T cells, B-cell-depleted T cells, or PBMCs.

Per the original methods: Using reference gene primer amplification, nucleated cell counts were estimated. Clones were sequenced by immunoSEQ multiplex PCR, and TCRdb holds only the in-frame ones, with some missing. That table furnishes V, J and clone size, whereas the DNA furnished D and trimming. This table has some 40,000 clones, just under 70% appearing once. V was pared by 0 bases and J by 7 bases, with 10 bases between. This CDR3 spans 13 amino acids. CDR1 is SGHRS, CDR2 YFSETQ, per germline. The receptor's source is an elderly man with acute or convalescent COVID-19. The material sequenced was peripheral blood. The rearrangement uses TRBV5-1 and TRBJ1-2; a weak D match, TRBD1 (6 bases). CDR3 residues: CASSLAGARGYTF. Written as DNA, the CDR3 is TGCGCCAGCAGCTTGGCAGGGGCGCGTGGCTACACCTTC. Full variable domain (outside the CDR3, taken from reference TRBV5-1 and TRBJ1-2): KAGVTQTPRYLIKTRGQQVTLSCSPISGHRSVSWYQQTPGQGLQFLFEYFSETQRNKGNFPGRFSGRQFSNSRSEMNVSTLELGDSALYLCASSLAGARGYTFGSGTRLTVV.